Detailed here is one TCR beta chain. The sample comes from a study of T cells in tuberculosis. Clones were sequenced by immunoSEQ multiplex PCR, and TCRdb holds only the in-frame ones, with some missing. Here the sample spans approximately 57,000 clones, roughly 90% being singletons. Cells were sorted from thawed PBMC rested overnight and stained with GMM-loaded CD1B tetramer, viability dye and anti-CD3. The CD1B tetramers carried C32 glucose monomycolate purified from Rhodococcus equi. CD14-expressing monocytes were removed from PBMC before cryopreservation and sorting. The receptor's source is an adult woman with latent tuberculosis. The specimen sequenced was CD1b-GMM tetramer-negative cells sorted from PBMCs.

The CDR3 loop reads CASTTTGSSYEQYF. The CDR3 DNA reads as TGTGCCAGTACCACGACGGGGAGCTCCTACGAGCAGTACTTC. This chain links TRBV19 with TRBJ2-7; weak D call: TRBD2 (5 bases). CDR3 size: 14 residues. V was clipped by 7 bases and J by 0 bases, with 13 bases between them. Germline loops: CDR1 LNHDA, CDR2 SQIVND (reference sequence).